A single sample gave rise to the 25 T cell receptor beta chains below, sequenced in a study of CD8+ T cells in alopecia areata. Reverse transcription of extracted RNA yielded cDNA, which provided the sequencing template. Clones were sequenced by immunoSEQ multiplex PCR, and TCRdb holds only the in-frame ones, with some missing. The sample records approximately 61,000 clones, around 96% being singletons. The sequenced sample was CD8+ T cells sorted from blood, obtained at week 0. The source of these receptors is a human donor with alopecia areata.

CDR3 in amino acids: CASSQDLASGGTYEQYF. CDR3 sequence (DNA): TGCGCCAGCAGCCAAGATCTCGCTAGCGGGGGAACCTACGAGCAGTACTTC. This chain links TRBV4-3 with TRBJ2-7, with TRBD2 matching 10 bases. Trimming took 0 bases from V and 2 from J; bases not matched to a gene: 7. The CDR3 runs to 17 residues. Germline assignment: CDR1 LGHNA and CDR2 YSLEER.

The genes are TRBV7-9 and TRBJ1-2; 7 bases map to TRBD1. J lost 3 bases, V lost 4 bases, and 14 bases had no gene match. The CDR3 extends over 17 amino acids. Germline V gene data show CDR1 as SEHNR and CDR2 as FQNEAQ (reference sequence). The CDR3 DNA sequence: TGTGCCAGCAGCTGGAAATTAAACAGGGGAAGCGACTATGGCTACACCTTC. Translation gives CASSWKLNRGSDYGYTF.

The CDR3 protein is CASSQGVGKNYGYTF. The CDR3 DNA follows: TGCGCCAGCAGCCAAGGGGTGGGGAAGAACTATGGCTACACCTTC. The V and J genes are TRBV4-1 and TRBJ1-2; D gene uncertain. V lost 1 base and J 2 bases, leaving 11 bases between the germline ends. CDR1 is MGHRA, CDR2 YSYEKL, per germline. This CDR3 has 15 residues.

The genes are TRBV6-5 and TRBJ2-1; 8 bases map to TRBD1. In germline, CDR1 is MNHEY, CDR2 SVGAGI. This CDR3 comprises 14 residues. The junction had 5 bases not matched to a gene; V was cut back by 6 bases and J by 4 bases. The CDR3 nucleotides are TGTGCCAGCAGCCACGGGACAGGTTACAATGAGCAGTTCTTC. Encoded protein: CASSHGTGYNEQFF.

This chain uses TRBV11-2 with TRBJ2-3; D unclear. V was pared by 3 bases and J by 0 bases, with 13 bases between. The length of the CDR3 is 16 residues. Germline V lookup: CDR1 SGHAT, CDR2 FQNNGV. The CDR3 here is CASSFWGSPSTDTQYF. CDR3 DNA: TGTGCCAGCAGCTTCTGGGGTTCGCCTAGCACAGATACGCAGTATTTT.

The chain recombines TRBV7-9 with TRBJ2-2; 8 bases are a match to TRBD1. CDR1 SEHNR and CDR2 FQNEAQ come from the germline V gene (reference sequence). V lost 4 bases, J lost 1 base, and 5 bases stayed unmatched. The CDR3 consists of 16 residues. The CDR3 loop reads CASSYWTGWNTGELFF. The CDR3 bases are TGTGCCAGCAGCTACTGGACAGGGTGGAACACCGGGGAGCTGTTTTTT.

V usage is TRBV6-4 and J usage is TRBJ1-1; no definite D call. Germline CDR1 is MRHNA and CDR2 is SNTAGT. The CDR3 length is 15 residues. V lost 3 bases, J lost 1 base, and 12 bases lay in between. CDR3 DNA sequence: TGTGCCAGCAGTGAAGCCCCTCGGGGGAACACTGAAGCTTTCTTT. This encodes CASSEAPRGNTEAFF.

V and J are TRBV5-1 and TRBJ2-1; TRBD1 might be the D (5 bases). Germline CDR1 and CDR2: SGHRS and YFSETQ. This CDR3 comprises 13 residues. Trimming shortened V by 4 bases and J by 7 bases, and 12 bases separated the two germline ends. DNA of the CDR3: TGCGCCAGCAGCGTCACAGGTACGAATGAGCAGTTCTTC. This sequence encodes CASSVTGTNEQFF. Complete variable domain (other parts from reference TRBV5-1 and TRBJ2-1): KAGVTQTPRYLIKTRGQQVTLSCSPISGHRSVSWYQQTPGQGLQFLFEYFSETQRNKGNFPGRFSGRQFSNSRSEMNVSTLELGDSALYLCASSVTGTNEQFFGPGTRLTVL.

This chain joins TRBV30 and TRBJ2-3; a possible D gene is TRBD2 (6 bases). V was trimmed by 2 bases and J by 2 bases, leaving 14 bases between them. From germline, CDR1 is GTSNPN and CDR2 SVGIG (reference sequence). CDR3 length: 15 residues. CDR3 region: CAWSYGTAITDTQYF. DNA for the CDR3: TGTGCCTGGAGTTACGGGACTGCTATCACAGATACGCAGTATTTT.

This clone was found a few times. The rearrangement links TRBV6-1 to TRBJ1-1, with 8 bases that match TRBD1. CDR1 MNHNS and CDR2 SASEGT come from the germline V gene. This CDR3 has 15 amino acids. With 7 bases clipped from V and 0 bases from J, the junction kept 7 bases outside the gene matches. In nucleotides, the CDR3 is TGTGCCAGCAAAGACAGGGGACTCTTGAACACTGAAGCTTTCTTT. This gives the protein CASKDRGLLNTEAFF.

The rearrangement links TRBV5-1 to TRBJ2-7; no reliable D call. From germline, CDR1 is SGHRS and CDR2 YFSETQ. Between the trimmed V and J ends, which lost 2 bases and 0 bases, there was a span of 6 bases. The length of the CDR3 is 13 residues. CDR3: CASSFGLSYEQYF. CDR3 bases: TGCGCCAGCAGCTTCGGGCTCTCCTACGAGCAGTACTTC.

CDR3 protein: CASSPGTILNYGYTF. The DNA of the CDR3 is TGTGCCAGTAGTCCCGGGACTATACTTAACTATGGCTACACCTTC. The V and J genes are TRBV19 and TRBJ1-2, with a possible D match to TRBD1 (5 bases). Germline V gene data show CDR1 as LNHDA and CDR2 as SQIVND (reference sequence). The CDR3 covers 15 residues. The V end lost 5 bases, the J end lost 1 base, and 14 bases lay between the germline ends.

The V call is TRBV13, the J call TRBJ2-7; D possibly corresponds to TRBD2 (6 bases). Trimming took off 2 bases at V and 6 bases at J, with 17 bases between the two ends. CDR3 length equals 15 residues. Per the germline V gene, CDR1 is PRHDT and CDR2 is FYEKMQ (reference sequence). The CDR3 is CASSLQGGVGREQYF. CDR3 sequence (DNA): TGTGCCAGCAGCTTACAAGGAGGGGTCGGGCGCGAGCAGTACTTC.

This clone has just one count. The chain recombines TRBV7-9 with TRBJ1-1; TRBD1 agrees at 8 bases. The CDR3 contains 14 residues. From germline, CDR1 is SEHNR and CDR2 FQNEAQ (reference sequence). The V gene end was trimmed by 5 bases and the J gene end by 3 bases; junction bases not matched to a gene: 5. Here the CDR3 reads CASSRQGRDTEAFF. As DNA, the CDR3 is TGTGCCAGCAGCCGACAGGGGAGGGACACTGAAGCTTTCTTT.

The V call is TRBV19, the J call TRBJ2-3, with 9 positions matching TRBD2. After removal of 6 bases from V and 2 bases from J, the junction contained 3 bases not matched to a gene. Germline CDR1 and CDR2: LNHDA and SQIVND (reference sequence). The CDR3 length is 14 residues. This CDR3 reads CASRASGVTDTQYF. The CDR3 region has the DNA TGTGCCAGTAGGGCTAGCGGGGTCACAGATACGCAGTATTTT.

This clone was detected only a few times. The J gene is TRBJ2-5, the V gene TRBV27; 7 bases are shared with TRBD1. The V and J ends lost 0 bases and 1 base, in that order; junction bases with no gene match: 2. In germline, CDR1 is MNHEY, CDR2 SMNVEV (reference sequence). The CDR3 spans 15 residues. For the CDR3, the DNA is TGTGCCAGCAGTTTATCGACAGGGCGCCAAGAGACCCAGTACTTC. Translating it yields CASSLSTGRQETQYF.

The chain combines TRBV7-6 with TRBJ2-7; 13 bases are shared with TRBD2. Trimming at V came to 5 bases and at J to 3 bases, leaving 4 bases not matched to a gene. CDR1 SGHVS and CDR2 FNYEAQ come from the germline V gene. This CDR3 spans 15 amino acids. CDR3 in DNA: TGTGCCAGCAGCCCCGGGACTAGCGGGGACTACGAGCAGTACTTC. It yields the protein CASSPGTSGDYEQYF.

The chain joins TRBV27 to TRBJ1-2; D is perhaps TRBD1 (5 bases). The germline CDR1 and CDR2 sequences are MNHEY and SMNVEV (reference sequence). This CDR3 spans 15 amino acids. The CDR3 sequence: CPQDQEARGNYGYTF. The CDR3 region has the DNA TGTCCCCAGGACCAGGAGGCTCGGGGGAACTATGGCTACACCTTC.

With regard to this clone: This sample includes further DNA sequences coding for the same CDR3. CDR3 loop: CASSLVGARETQYF. For the CDR3, the DNA is TGTGCCAGCAGCTTGGTGGGGGCTCGGGAGACCCAGTACTTC. The V and J genes are TRBV5-6 and TRBJ2-5; possible D gene TRBD1, 6 bases. The CDR3 runs to 14 residues. Trimming took 0 bases from V and 5 from J, leaving 11 bases between them. Germline-derived CDR1 and CDR2 are SGHDT and YYEEEE.

The genes are TRBV6-1 and TRBJ2-5; 7 bases are shared with TRBD1. Germline trimming cut 0 bases from V and 4 bases from J; bases unmatched to any gene: 5. Looked up from germline, CDR1 is MNHNS and CDR2 is SASEGT. This CDR3 has 15 residues. The CDR3 sequence: CASSEAGRQGETQYF. CDR3 nucleotide sequence: TGTGCCAGCAGTGAAGCTGGGCGACAGGGAGAGACCCAGTACTTC.

The gene calls are TRBV28 and TRBJ2-3, with 10 bases matching TRBD2. CDR1 MDHEN and CDR2 SYDVKM come from the germline V gene. The CDR3 is made up of 19 amino acids. The V and J ends lost 2 bases and 3 bases, in that order; junction bases with no gene match: 14. In DNA form, the CDR3 reads TGTGCCAGCAGTTTAGACTCAGCGGGGGGGCCAGGTGAAACAGATACGCAGTATTTT. Its protein is CASSLDSAGGPGETDTQYF.

This clone was detected only once. The rearrangement uses TRBV6-5 and TRBJ1-1; D perhaps matches TRBD1 (5 bases). The CDR3 is made up of 13 amino acids. CDR1 and CDR2 (germline): MNHEY, SVGAGI. Trimming took 6 bases from V and 4 from J, leaving 12 bases between them. The CDR3 loop is CASSSGIRTEAFF. The CDR3, as DNA: TGTGCCAGCAGCTCAGGGATTCGCACTGAAGCTTTCTTT.

The V gene is TRBV7-9, the J gene TRBJ1-1, with D maybe TRBD1 (5 bases). There are 11 residues in the CDR3. Per the germline V gene, CDR1 is SEHNR and CDR2 is FQNEAQ (reference sequence). The V end lost 5 bases, the J end lost 12 bases, and 13 bases lay between the germline ends. DNA for the CDR3: TGTGCCAGCAGCCCTGGGACGGTTTCTTTCTTT. Protein product: CASSPGTVSFF. Based on the CDR3 plus reference TRBV7-9 and TRBJ1-1, the full variable domain is DTGVSQNPRHKITKRGQNVTFRCDPISEHNRLYWYRQTLGQGPEFLTYFQNEAQLEKSRLLSDRFSAERPKGSFSTLEIQRTEQGDSAMYLCASSPGTVSFFGQGTRLTVV.

The chain joins TRBV19 to TRBJ1-3; D unresolved. Germline V gene sequence: CDR1 LNHDA, CDR2 SQIVND (reference sequence). The CDR3 loop spans 16 amino acids. V was pared by 3 bases and J by 4 bases, with 16 bases between. The chain's CDR3 is CASSISSSTIGNTIYF. The CDR3 coding sequence is TGTGCCAGTAGTATTTCAAGCTCGACCATCGGAAACACCATATATTTT.

This rearrangement joins TRBV4-1 to TRBJ2-3; TRBD2 aligns across 8 bases. The V and J ends lost 4 bases and 0 bases, in that order; junction bases with no gene match: 3. The CDR3 totals 15 residues. The V gene's germline CDR1 is MGHRA and CDR2 YSYEKL. The CDR3 bases are TGCGCCAGCAGCCCCCGGGGGGGTAGCACAGATACGCAGTATTTT. This gives the protein CASSPRGGSTDTQYF.